This TCR beta chain was retrieved from a study of vaccination and CD4 T cells after COVID-19. Notes on the study in general: Vaccine-specific clones in convalescent patients were spike mono-reactive in 304 of 307 cases.

Note on this clonotype: What it binds is unknown.

Described treatment: roughly 11-day PBMC culture with coronavirus spike peptide pools or control peptides (ViraFEST assay). Before TCRs were sequenced, ViraFEST expanded antigen-specific T cells with peptide pools. Oncomine TCR Beta short-read sequencing was applied to DNA from cultured CD4+ T cells. It was cultured CD4+ T cells from which genomic DNA was extracted. TCRdb reprocessed the PCR reads via MiXCR and lists one record per CDR3 protein. In the table there are 9,500 to 15,000 distinct CDR3 sequences, roughly 80% of which are singletons. The CDR3 length is 15 residues. V was clipped by 4 bases and J by 6 bases; unmatched bases: 9. CDR1 is LGHDT and CDR2 is YNNKEL in the germline V gene (reference sequence).

Input material: CD4+ T cells from blood, cultured in vitro. This TCR was sampled from a human donor who had recovered from COVID-19. V is TRBV3-1 and J is TRBJ1-1, with 9 bases fitting TRBD1. CDR3 nucleotides: TGTGCCAGCAGCCGTTCTTGGGACAGGGTCGCTGAAGCTTTCTTT. Amino acid sequence: CASSRSWDRVAEAFF.